The T cell receptor beta chain under discussion was sequenced for a study of blood T cell repertoires in COVID-19 (TCRdb year 2020). Regarding the complete study: Samples covering the acute and convalescent phases of COVID-19 were provided by collaborators in the United States, Italy and Spain. The prospective study material was composed of cDNA or gDNA derived from T cells, B-cell-depleted T cells, or PBMCs. Deeply sampled blood TCRbeta repertoires from subjects exposed to, actively infected with, or recovered from COVID-19 were included in the dataset. The repertoires were released in a freely available public database intended as a resource for research on the immune response to SARS-CoV-2. The samples were drawn from two sources: the first 160 participants of the ongoing ImmuneRACE study, and 1,254 subjects contributed by 6 global collaborators. Sample metadata almost always included a de-identified subject ID, COVID-19 status, age in years and sex. HLA class I and class II types, where available, came from metadata supplied by the sample provider rather than from assay-based typing.

At the junction V is shortened by 4 bases and J by 10 bases; bases outside the gene matches: 15. Including cysteine and phenylalanine, the CDR3 has 17 amino acids. The kept DNA is CDR3 alone, 51 bases in frame from the first base. As encoded in the germline V gene (reference sequence), CDR1 is LNHDA while CDR2 is SQIVND. Broad study findings and their caveats: The amount of clinical and demographic metadata varied by source and participant and was provided uncurated.

This clone was seen a handful of times. Its antigen remains undetermined. No much larger clonotype is one base removed from it; base qualities were not supplied. Whole blood was collected in K2EDTA tubes by collaborating institutions according to the institutions' own protocols. Collaborator samples were shipped for TCRbeta analysis as frozen whole blood, isolated PBMCs, or DNA extracted from either sample type. The immunoSEQ Assay, a bias-controlled multiplex PCR, was used to amplify TCRbeta CDR3 regions from genomic DNA. Under the source paper's analysis protocol: The number of nucleated cells in each sample was estimated by amplification of reference gene primers within the assay. To quantify the absolute abundance of each unique TCRbeta CDR3 rearrangement, sequence reads were collapsed and filtered. For each sample, productive Simpson clonality was calculated as the square root of Simpson's diversity index over productive rearrangements. Drawn from immuneACCESS, this table holds only the in-frame rearrangements with V and J called that TCRdb kept. Clones are partly lost; checked studies trace under half to an unresolved V gene and leave the rest unexplained. V, J and clone size were drawn from that table, and D and trimming were deduced from the DNA. This sample gives fewer than 500,000 clones in total; roughly 86% of them show up just once. Jointly, the top ten make up 1.1% of the sample.

The chain was built from TRBV19 and TRBJ1-6, with 8 bases in between that match TRBD1. The receptor was derived from a human donor with acute or convalescent COVID-19. The donor label of this sample is uncertain. The sample taken for sequencing was peripheral blood. The CDR3: CASSRGNPGQERSPLHF. At the DNA level, the sequence is TGTGCCAGTAGTAGAGGAAATCCGGGACAGGAGAGATCACCCCTCCACTTT.